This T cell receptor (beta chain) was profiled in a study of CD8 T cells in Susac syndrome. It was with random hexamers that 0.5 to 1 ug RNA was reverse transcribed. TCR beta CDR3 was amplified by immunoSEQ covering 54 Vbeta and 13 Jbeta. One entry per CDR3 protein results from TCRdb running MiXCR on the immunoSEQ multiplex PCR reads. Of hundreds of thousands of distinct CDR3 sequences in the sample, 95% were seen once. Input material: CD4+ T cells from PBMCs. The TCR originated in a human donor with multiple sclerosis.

The CDR3 DNA reads TGTGCCAGCACCTCGTCGGGACTAAGGGGGCAGTTCTTC. It encodes CASTSSGLRGQFF. The rearrangement links TRBV6-2 or TRBV6-3 to TRBJ2-1; 7 bases agree with TRBD2. Germline values: CDR1 MNHEY, CDR2 SVGEGT. This CDR3 is built from 13 residues. V shed 7 bases, J shed 12 bases, and the junction held 12 bases outside the gene matches.